This T cell receptor (beta chain) was sequenced for a study of siplizumab effects on memory and regulatory T cells. Study-wide results and caveats: Naive T cells appeared more varied than memory cells and looked like key alloresponse contributors. No assignable naive or memory phenotype existed for roughly 75-97% of proliferating CD4+ or CD8+ clones. Proliferating Tregs in siplizumab cultures were never verified as suppressive.

Comment on this clone: Its antigen is unidentified.

Measured with immunoSEQ multiplex PCR; TCRdb has only the in-frame clones, and not every one. The sample has about 87,000 clones; approximately 90% are singletons. The clonotype originates from a human donor in good health. The sample comprised CD4+ T cells sorted from blood.

This CDR3 reads CASSQTTGLGTEAFF. CDR3 in DNA: TGTGCCAGCAGCCAAACGACAGGGCTGGGCACTGAAGCTTTCTTT. The rearrangement joins TRBV7-2 to TRBJ1-1, with TRBD1 identical over 7 bases. The CDR3 contains 15 residues. CDR1 and CDR2 (germline): SGHTA, FQGNSA. Trimming cost V 5 bases and J 4 bases; bases outside gene matches: 10.